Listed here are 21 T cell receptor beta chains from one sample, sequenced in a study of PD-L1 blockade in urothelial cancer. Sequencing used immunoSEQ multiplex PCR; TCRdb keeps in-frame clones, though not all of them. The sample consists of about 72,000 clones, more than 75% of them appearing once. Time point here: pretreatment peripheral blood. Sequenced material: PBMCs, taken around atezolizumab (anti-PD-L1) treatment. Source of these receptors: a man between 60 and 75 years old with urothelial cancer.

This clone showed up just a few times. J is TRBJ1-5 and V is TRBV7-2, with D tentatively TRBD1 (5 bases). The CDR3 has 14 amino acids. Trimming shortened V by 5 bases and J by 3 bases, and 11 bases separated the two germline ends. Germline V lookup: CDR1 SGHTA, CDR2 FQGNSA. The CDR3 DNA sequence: TGTGCCAGCAGCGTGGGACTGTACAATCAGCCCCAGCATTTT. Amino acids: CASSVGLYNQPQHF.

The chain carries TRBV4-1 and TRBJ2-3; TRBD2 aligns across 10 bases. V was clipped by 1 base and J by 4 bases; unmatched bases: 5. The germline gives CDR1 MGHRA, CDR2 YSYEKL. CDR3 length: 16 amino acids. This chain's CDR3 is CASSQVAAGGSDTQYF. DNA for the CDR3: TGCGCCAGCAGCCAAGTAGCAGCGGGGGGGTCAGATACGCAGTATTTT.

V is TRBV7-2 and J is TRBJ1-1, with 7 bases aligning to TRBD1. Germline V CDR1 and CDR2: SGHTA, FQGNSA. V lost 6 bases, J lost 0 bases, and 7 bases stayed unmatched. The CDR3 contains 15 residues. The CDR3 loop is CASRPQTGVNTEAFF. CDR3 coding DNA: TGTGCCAGCAGACCGCAAACAGGGGTGAACACTGAAGCTTTCTTT.

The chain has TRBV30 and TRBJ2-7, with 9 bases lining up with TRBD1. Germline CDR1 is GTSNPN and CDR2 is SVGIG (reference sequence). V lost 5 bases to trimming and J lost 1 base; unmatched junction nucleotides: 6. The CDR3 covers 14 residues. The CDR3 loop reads CAWAKGQGSYEQYF. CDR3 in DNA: TGTGCCTGGGCTAAGGGACAGGGATCCTACGAGCAGTACTTC.

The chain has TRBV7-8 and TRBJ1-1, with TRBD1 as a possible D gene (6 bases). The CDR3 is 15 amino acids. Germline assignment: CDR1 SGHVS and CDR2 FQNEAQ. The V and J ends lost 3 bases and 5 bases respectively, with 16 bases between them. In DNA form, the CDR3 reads TGTGCCAGCAGCTTGACCCGACAGGCACTAACTGAAGCTTTCTTT. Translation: CASSLTRQALTEAFF.

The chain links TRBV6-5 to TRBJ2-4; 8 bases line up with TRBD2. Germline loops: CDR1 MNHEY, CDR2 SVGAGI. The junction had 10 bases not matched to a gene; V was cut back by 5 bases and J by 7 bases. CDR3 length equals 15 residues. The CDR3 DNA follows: TGTGCCAGCAGTCCCATAGCGGGGCCGAGGAACATTCAGTACTTC. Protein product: CASSPIAGPRNIQYF.

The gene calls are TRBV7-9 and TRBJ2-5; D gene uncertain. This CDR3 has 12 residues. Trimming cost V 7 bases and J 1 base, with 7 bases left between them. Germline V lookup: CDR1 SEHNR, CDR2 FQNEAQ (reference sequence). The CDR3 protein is CASTHGQETQYF. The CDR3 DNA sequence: TGTGCCAGCACTCACGGCCAAGAGACCCAGTACTTC.

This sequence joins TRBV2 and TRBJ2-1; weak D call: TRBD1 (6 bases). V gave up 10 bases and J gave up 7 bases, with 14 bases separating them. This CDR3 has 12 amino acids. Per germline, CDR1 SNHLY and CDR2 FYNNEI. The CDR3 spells CATPQGTNEQFF. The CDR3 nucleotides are TGTGCCACCCCGCAGGGGACAAATGAGCAGTTCTTC.

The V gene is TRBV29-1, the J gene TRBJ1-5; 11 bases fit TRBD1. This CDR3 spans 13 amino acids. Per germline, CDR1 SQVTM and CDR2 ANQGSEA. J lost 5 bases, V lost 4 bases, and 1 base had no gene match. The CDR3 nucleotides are TGCAGCGTTGGGGGACAGGGGGATCAGCCCCAGCATTTT. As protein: CSVGGQGDQPQHF.

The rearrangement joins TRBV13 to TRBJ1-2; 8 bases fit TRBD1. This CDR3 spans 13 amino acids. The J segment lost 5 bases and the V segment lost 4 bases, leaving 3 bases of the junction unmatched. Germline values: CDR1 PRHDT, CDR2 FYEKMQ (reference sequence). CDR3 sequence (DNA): TGTGCCAGCAGCTCCCGGACAGGGTATGGCTACACCTTC. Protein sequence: CASSSRTGYGYTF.

The CDR3 loop is CASSPIQGNTDTQYF. The DNA for the CDR3 is TGTGCCAGCTCACCCATACAGGGGAACACAGATACGCAGTATTTT. The gene calls are TRBV18 and TRBJ2-3; 7 bases map to TRBD1. CDR1 and CDR2 from the germline V gene are KGHSH and LQKENI. The J segment lost 2 bases and the V segment lost 3 bases, leaving 5 bases of the junction unmatched. The CDR3 has 15 residues.

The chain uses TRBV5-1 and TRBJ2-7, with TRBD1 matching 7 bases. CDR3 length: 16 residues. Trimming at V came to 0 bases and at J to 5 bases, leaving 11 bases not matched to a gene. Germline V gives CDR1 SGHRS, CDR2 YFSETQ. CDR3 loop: CASSLGRGGQPDEQYF. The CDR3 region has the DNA TGCGCCAGCAGCTTGGGAAGAGGGGGCCAACCAGACGAGCAGTACTTC.

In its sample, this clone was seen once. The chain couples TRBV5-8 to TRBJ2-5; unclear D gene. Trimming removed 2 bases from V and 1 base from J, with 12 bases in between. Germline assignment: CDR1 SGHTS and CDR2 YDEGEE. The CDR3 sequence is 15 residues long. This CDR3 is CASSFGELLQETQYF. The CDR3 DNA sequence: TGTGCCAGCAGCTTCGGTGAGCTCCTCCAAGAGACCCAGTACTTC.

The CDR3 reads CASSSPSPDEQYF. Written as DNA, the CDR3 is TGCGCCAGCAGCTCCCCCAGTCCCGACGAGCAGTACTTC. The rearrangement links TRBV5-1 to TRBJ2-7; no firm D call. The CDR3 has 13 amino acids. V gave up 3 bases and J gave up 5 bases, with 12 bases separating them. Germline V CDR1 and CDR2: SGHRS, YFSETQ.

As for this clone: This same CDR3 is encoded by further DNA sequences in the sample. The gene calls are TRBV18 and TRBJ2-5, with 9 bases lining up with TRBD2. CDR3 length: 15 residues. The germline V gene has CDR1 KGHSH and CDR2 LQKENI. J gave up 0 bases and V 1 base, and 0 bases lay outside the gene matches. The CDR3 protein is CASSPRGGDQETQYF. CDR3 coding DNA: TGTGCCAGCTCACCACGCGGGGGGGACCAAGAGACCCAGTACTTC.

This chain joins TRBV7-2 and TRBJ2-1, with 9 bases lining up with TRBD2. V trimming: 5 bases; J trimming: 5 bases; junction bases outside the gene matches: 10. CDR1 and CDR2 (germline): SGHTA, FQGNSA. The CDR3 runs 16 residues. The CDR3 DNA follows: TGTGCCAGCAGCAAGCGGTCTAGCGGGGCCAACAATGAGCAGTTCTTC. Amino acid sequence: CASSKRSSGANNEQFF. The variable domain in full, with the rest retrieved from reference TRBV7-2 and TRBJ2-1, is GAGVSQSPSNKVTEKGKDVELRCDPISGHTALYWYRQSLGQGLEFLIYFQGNSAPDKSGLPSDRFSAERTGGSVSTLTIQRTQQEDSAVYLCASSKRSSGANNEQFFGPGTRLTVL.

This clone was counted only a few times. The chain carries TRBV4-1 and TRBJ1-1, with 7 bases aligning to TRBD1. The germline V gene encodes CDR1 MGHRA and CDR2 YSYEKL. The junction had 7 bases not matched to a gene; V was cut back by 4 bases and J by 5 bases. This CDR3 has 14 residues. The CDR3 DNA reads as TGCGCCAGCAGCCGCACCGGGACAGTTACTGAAGCTTTCTTT. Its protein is CASSRTGTVTEAFF.

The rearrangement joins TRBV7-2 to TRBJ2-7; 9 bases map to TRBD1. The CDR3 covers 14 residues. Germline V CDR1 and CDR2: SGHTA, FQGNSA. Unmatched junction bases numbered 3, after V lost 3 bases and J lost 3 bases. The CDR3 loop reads CASSLGTGHYEQYF. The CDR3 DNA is TGTGCCAGCAGCTTGGGGACAGGGCACTACGAGCAGTACTTC. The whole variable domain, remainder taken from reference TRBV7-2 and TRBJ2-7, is GAGVSQSPSNKVTEKGKDVELRCDPISGHTALYWYRQSLGQGLEFLIYFQGNSAPDKSGLPSDRFSAERTGGSVSTLTIQRTQQEDSAVYLCASSLGTGHYEQYFGPGTRLTVT.

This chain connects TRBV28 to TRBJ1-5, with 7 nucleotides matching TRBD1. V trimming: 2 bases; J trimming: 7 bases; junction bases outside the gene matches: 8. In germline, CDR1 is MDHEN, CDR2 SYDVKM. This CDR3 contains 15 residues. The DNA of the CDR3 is TGTGCCAGCAGTTTACCCGCAGGGGGGAAACAGCCCCAGCATTTT. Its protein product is CASSLPAGGKQPQHF.

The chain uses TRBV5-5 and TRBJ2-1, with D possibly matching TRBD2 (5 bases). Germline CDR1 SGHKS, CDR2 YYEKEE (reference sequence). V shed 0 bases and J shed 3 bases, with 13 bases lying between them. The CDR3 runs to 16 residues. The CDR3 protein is CASSLGIGVYYNEQFF. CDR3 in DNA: TGTGCCAGCAGCTTGGGAATCGGGGTTTACTACAATGAGCAGTTCTTC.

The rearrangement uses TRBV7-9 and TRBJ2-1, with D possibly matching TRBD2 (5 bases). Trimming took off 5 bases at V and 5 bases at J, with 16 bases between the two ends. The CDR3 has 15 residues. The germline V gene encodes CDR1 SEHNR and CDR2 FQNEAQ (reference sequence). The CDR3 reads CASSLQIPGDNEQFF. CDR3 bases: TGTGCCAGCAGCCTACAAATTCCCGGGGACAATGAGCAGTTCTTC.